Listed below are T cell receptor beta chains from one sample, sequenced in a study of CD8 T cells in Susac syndrome. TCRdb processed the immunoSEQ multiplex PCR reads anew with MiXCR; each CDR3 protein has one entry. The table has about 210,000 distinct CDR3 sequences, 95% seen once. Input material: CD4+ T cells from PBMCs. Every receptor here comes from a human donor with multiple sclerosis. CDR3s leave out the opening cysteine and the closing phenylalanine or tryptophan. D genes are given only for firm matches.

V gene,D gene,CDR3 protein
TRBV29-1,NA,SVVPLTGTEAF
TRBV3-1,TRBD2,ASSQETSGVLVDEQF
TRBV29-1,NA,SVLDLTEAF
TRBV5-6,NA,ASSLGQIPHGEY
TRBV29-1,NA,SVALGSYEQY
TRBV29-1,TRBD1,SVEAGQGGYGYT
TRBV2,TRBD1,ASTRDRGGYGYT
TRBV5-1,NA,ASSLPQETQY
TRBV20-1,NA,SASSEGVYNEQY
TRBV12-3/TRBV12-4,TRBD1,ASRRQGTYGYT
TRBV29-1,TRBD2,SVVLAGVRTQY
TRBV20-1,NA,SFGGGTDLYGYT
TRBV14,TRBD2,ASSNPRTSGSSYEQY
TRBV29-1,NA,SVLQVYEQY
TRBV18,NA,ASSPTLQETQY
TRBV2,TRBD2,ASRGLAQTYEQY
TRBV15,NA,ATSRGASNYGYT
TRBV15,TRBD1,ATSGGHTGELF
TRBV3-1,TRBD1,ASSRTGGGVNTEAF
TRBV29-1,TRBD1,SVEISGQGTDTQY
TRBV3-1,NA,ASSRVKETQY
TRBV15,TRBD1,ATSRDSRQGEEKLF
TRBV20-1,TRBD1,SANTGTGFGTGELF
TRBV7-9,TRBD1,ASSLVTPGQGYEQY
TRBV30,NA,AWSSPSRGSQPQH
TRBV12-3/TRBV12-4,NA,ASSSTGTSINYEQY
TRBV6-2/TRBV6-3,TRBD1,ASSTPGQGRVGAF
TRBV5-6,NA,ASSLGWRNEQF
TRBV4-1,TRBD2,ASSQGPTSGYEQY
TRBV30,NA,ACAAGRTEQF
TRBV4-1,NA,ASSLGQLTDTQY
TRBV5-6,NA,ASSLEHGPQH
TRBV11-2,NA,ASSLDPSARKQY
TRBV5-1,TRBD1,ASSSDRGIIYGYT
TRBV3-1,NA,ASSQAPARVNEQF
TRBV11-2,TRBD1,ASSSRGYRSYNEQF
TRBV5-4,NA,ASSLAHQNMNTEAF
TRBV6-1,NA,ASSEIWTQY
TRBV9,TRBD1,ASSGGTGSYNEQF
TRBV20-1,NA,SARLDRTNTGELF